This TCR beta chain was sequenced in a study of cytomegalovirus exposure and HLA in healthy donors listed by TCRdb under 2017. About the study as a whole: An earlier analysis of 587 of the donors reported 276 Gb of sequence data and 95 million to 120 million unique TCR beta sequences obtained from 180 million or so T cells. An earlier analysis of around 580 of the donors used high-throughput TCR beta sequencing to judge whether each TCR beta V gene segment behaved as functional or pseudogenic. The number of typed donors differed by locus: about 629-640 for A, B, C, DRB1 and DQB1; 522 for DQA1; some 610 for DPA1; and some 450 for DPB1. The study was designed to test whether signatures of past pathogen exposure could be identified by cataloging public T cell receptors. Among the roughly 400 genotyped donors, about 85% belonged to the genetic ancestry cluster associated with self-reported Caucasian donors. The later analysis used no new phenotypic data to find candidate immune exposures, relying instead on TCR beta sequences and their occurrence across donors. The study combined high-throughput TCR immunosequencing, statistical association of individual TCRs with disease status, and machine learning to predict cytomegalovirus infection status. HLA typing included class I and class II loci at four-digit resolution. A later genetic analysis took genome-wide SNP genotypes for about three fifths of the roughly 700 donors and used that subset as a discovery cohort. Donor age, sex, ethnicity and CMV serostatus were collected together with the repertoire data. The study used immunosequencing to profile the T cell repertoires of some 600 subjects and linked those repertoires to cytomegalovirus serostatus. An early release that covered 500 to 800 HLA-typed donors contained 300 to 350 gigabases of sequencing data and around 80 million unique TCR sequences. Every repertoire in the discovery cohort had been generated on one and the same sequencing platform. A handful of DR-DQ haplotypes were handled as single units for association and clustering because linkage in the cohort was strong. A separate validation cohort of some 130 different subjects was used in addition to the roughly 700-subject first cohort. To study patterns of TCR occurrence, a later analysis re-analyzed previously published TCR beta repertoires from around 660 donors and added high-resolution HLA genotyping. Among about 410 genotyped donors of the cohort, an average of approximately 240,000 unique TCR beta nucleotide sequences was sequenced per donor, of which about 18% were non-productive.

Libraries were built with the immunoSEQ multiplex PCR assay. The multiplex PCR relied on a mix of 60 forward primers for TCR Vbeta segments and 13 reverse primers for TCR Jbeta segments. The CDR3 region of rearranged TCR beta genes was amplified from genomic DNA by a multiplex PCR assay. Amplified TCR beta libraries were sequenced as 87-base-pair reads on the Illumina HiSeq System. Concerning the study's data processing: In a later analysis, 70 million to 95 million unique TCR beta chains were counted across the approximately 620 repertoires, and roughly 9.9 million of these chains were shared by at least two donors. A nearest-neighbor algorithm error-corrected the raw reads and collapsed the reads into unique sequences, merging closely related sequences to remove PCR and sequencing errors. Alignment of CDR3 sequences to IMGT reference sequences was used to assign V, D and J gene segments. For a sequence to be retained, at least a six-nucleotide match to both a V gene segment and a J gene segment was required. Rearrangements were called productive when the CDR3 lacked stop codons and stayed in frame with V and J; all others were non-productive. Following IMGT convention, CDR3 was defined as the stretch from the second conserved V-encoded cysteine to the conserved J-encoded phenylalanine. In an earlier analysis of around 540 of the donors, sequences lacking an unambiguous match to a single V gene segment were excluded. In an earlier analysis of several hundred of the donors, V segments were called functional above 56.7% productive rearrangements and were called segregating when the between-donor standard deviation exceeded 5%. A statistical classification framework was developed to diagnose cytomegalovirus status using the catalog of TCR beta chain sequences. A later analysis assigned V and J genes by comparing TCR nucleotide sequences with IMGT/GENE-DB human TR gene sequences. Using the TCRdist pipeline, a later analysis assigned CDR3 sequences along with most-parsimonious VDJ recombination scenarios. In a later analysis, each TCR beta chain was defined by its CDR3 amino acid sequence together with its V-gene family, and reads without a unique V-gene family were excluded. As a way to deal with suspected cross-contamination and a sequencing artifact, a later analysis dropped 450 to 700 nucleotide sequences that were highly shared and had low generation probability. In a later analysis, a clonal expansion index was calculated for each public chain from normalized within-repertoire ranks of inferred template counts. In a later analysis, generation probabilities were computed with a VDJ recombination model fitted to out-of-frame rearrangements, and the resulting probabilities were checked against IGoR. In a later analysis, hypergeometric tests were used to score TCR-TCR, TCR-HLA and TCR-CMV co-occurrence, with a repertoire-size bias correction applied to TCR pairs. False discovery rates were estimated in a later analysis by permuting HLA or CMV assignments 20 times. In a later analysis, co-occurring TCRs were grouped with DBSCAN, and TCRdist sequence similarity was added when clustering was performed within HLA-allele-positive subsets. Repertoires with fewer than 30,000 or more than 120,000 public chains, plus five repertoires with anomalous nucleotide sharing, were excluded from co-occurrence clustering. Held by TCRdb, this immuneACCESS table contains in-frame sequences only and omits some clones. Under half of the omission traces to an unresolved V gene where checked; the cause of the rest is unknown. For V, J and clone size, that table is used; D and trimming come from the DNA. The sample table holds some 190,000 clones, of which more than 80% were seen once. Roughly 2.3% of the sample rests with the top ten.

The study at large found these results: The sequencing pipeline was judged likely to have produced a cluster of highly shared sequence variants as a technical artifact. Compared with the approximately 600-donor mean, donors in an Asian-associated ancestry cluster had fewer N-insertions in productive TCRs, according to a later genetic analysis. In a later analysis, most CMV-associated TCR beta chains were found to appear HLA-restricted, with HLA associations seemingly driven largely by CMV exposure. This cohort had only TCR beta chains sequenced, and the lack of alpha or paired-chain data limited which features could be detected. About 17 rarely observed V segments, including chromosome 9 orphons, were excluded from the earlier analysis of just under 600 of the donors because counts were too low. An earlier analysis of approximately 540 of the donors showed that most TCR beta V segments appeared in productive rearrangements either about 87% or about 30% of the time, which broadly matched IMGT annotations. Linkage disequilibrium might explain the correlated functional status among segregating V segments, but an unknown experimental factor could not be ruled out. Specific HLA alleles were associated with more than 15,000 TCR beta sequences at a false discovery rate of 0.05 in a later analysis. While some public TCRs were present in many individuals, most TCR sequences turned up only very rarely across donors. In a later analysis, TCR association rates were found to vary across HLA loci, with the most associated TCRs seen for DRB1 alleles and the fewest for HLA-C alleles. In vitro tests confirmed that a few of the cytomegalovirus-associated TCR beta chains recognize cytomegalovirus antigens. A later analysis reported that several top co-occurrence clusters appeared linked to parvovirus B19, influenza, CMV and Epstein-Barr virus. Sequencing depth was assumed to be roughly uniform across donors in the presence/absence analyses, though that assumption may not hold. V-gene and J-gene trimming of TCR beta chains was associated with a missense DCLRE1C variant in a later genetic analysis, and the association was replicated in an independent cohort. The study listed over 150 TCR beta chains as associated with cytomegalovirus. The only immune exposure information available for the cohort was CMV serostatus. It was suggested by the authors that the approach could potentially be generalized to other disease states and immunological phenotypes. The classifier was reported to diagnose cytomegalovirus status with high specificity and sensitivity in both the original and validation cohorts. Because HLA typing was missing for some donors at each locus, association tests included only the typed subset. In a later analysis, HLA-associated TCR beta chains were found to be more clonally expanded and to have lower generation probabilities than equally common non-associated chains. A further reported finding was that TCR beta sequences accurately predicted the HLA-A and HLA-B alleles for most subjects in the first cohort. When HLA alleles, especially DR and DQ, strongly co-occurred, attributing TCR associations to individual alleles was difficult.

Note on this clone: Its antigen specificity is not known. Per-nucleotide qualities are absent, and no much larger clonotype sits a single base away.

The cohort comprised 550 to 700 healthy bone marrow donors. All cohort members were sampled while nominally healthy, although unrecorded immune exposures were likely present. The donor was CMV seronegative and belonged to the group of roughly 330 seronegative cohort members. A peripheral blood sample was provided by each donor, and peripheral blood mononuclear cells were used for TCR beta sequencing. Genomic DNA was extracted from the blood cell samples with the Qiagen DNeasy Blood Extraction Kit. The sample taken for sequencing was PBMCs. The sequence was obtained from a male donor in good health and CMV-seronegative.

CDR3 sequence: CASSLGTINPNYGYTF. The DNA sequence reads TGTGCCAGCAGCCTCGGGACAATTAACCCTAACTATGGCTACACCTTC. This receptor chain uses TRBV7-2 and TRBJ1-2; the D segment could be TRBD1, given 6 matching bases. The V and J ends are trimmed by 5 bases and 0 bases, leaving 16 bases between them. CDR1 and CDR2 are drawn from the germline V gene: SGHTA, FQGNSA. Including the terminal cysteine and phenylalanine, the CDR3 comprises 16 residues. The read is trimmed to its CDR3 DNA, 48 bases read in frame from base 1.